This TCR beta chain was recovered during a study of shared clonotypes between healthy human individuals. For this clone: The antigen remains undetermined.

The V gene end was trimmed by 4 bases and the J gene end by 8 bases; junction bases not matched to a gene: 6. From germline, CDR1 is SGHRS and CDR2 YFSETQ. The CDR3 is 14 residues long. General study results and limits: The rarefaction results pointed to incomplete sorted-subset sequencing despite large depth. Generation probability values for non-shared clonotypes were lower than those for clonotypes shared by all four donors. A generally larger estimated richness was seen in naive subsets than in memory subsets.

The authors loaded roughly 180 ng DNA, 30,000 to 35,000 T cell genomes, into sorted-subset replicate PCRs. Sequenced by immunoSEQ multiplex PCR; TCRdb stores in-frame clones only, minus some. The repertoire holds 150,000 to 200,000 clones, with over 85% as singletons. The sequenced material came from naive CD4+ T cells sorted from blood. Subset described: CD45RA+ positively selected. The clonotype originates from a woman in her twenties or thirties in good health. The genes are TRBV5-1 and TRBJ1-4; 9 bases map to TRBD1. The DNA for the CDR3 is TGCGCCAGCAGCCCGGGACAGGGCGGAGAAAAACTGTTTTTT. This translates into CASSPGQGGEKLFF.